This entry is about one T cell receptor beta chain. As yet, its antigen is unknown. The CDR3 covers 14 residues. Germline V gene sequence: CDR1 LNHNV, CDR2 YYDKDF (reference sequence). V gave up 0 bases and J gave up 5 bases, with 8 bases separating them. Method: immunoSEQ multiplex PCR; TCRdb's copy keeps in-frame clones and lacks some. The profile covers about 60,000 clones, with roughly 84% appearing a single time and about 4.2% taken by the ten largest. This record belongs to a study of a mutant IDH1 vaccine in newly diagnosed glioma. Regarding time point: week 35, safety follow-up. What each vaccine dose contained was 300 ug of mutant IDH1 20-mer peptide, accompanied by topical imiquimod.

The sample was PBMCs, taken from a glioma patient whose treatment included an IDH1 peptide vaccine. This sequence was found in a man between 25 and 39 years old with glioma. The gene calls are TRBV15 and TRBJ1-5, with D uncertain. CDR3 region: CATSREGSYQPQHF. CDR3 coding DNA: TGTGCCACCAGCAGAGAGGGCAGCTATCAGCCCCAGCATTTT.